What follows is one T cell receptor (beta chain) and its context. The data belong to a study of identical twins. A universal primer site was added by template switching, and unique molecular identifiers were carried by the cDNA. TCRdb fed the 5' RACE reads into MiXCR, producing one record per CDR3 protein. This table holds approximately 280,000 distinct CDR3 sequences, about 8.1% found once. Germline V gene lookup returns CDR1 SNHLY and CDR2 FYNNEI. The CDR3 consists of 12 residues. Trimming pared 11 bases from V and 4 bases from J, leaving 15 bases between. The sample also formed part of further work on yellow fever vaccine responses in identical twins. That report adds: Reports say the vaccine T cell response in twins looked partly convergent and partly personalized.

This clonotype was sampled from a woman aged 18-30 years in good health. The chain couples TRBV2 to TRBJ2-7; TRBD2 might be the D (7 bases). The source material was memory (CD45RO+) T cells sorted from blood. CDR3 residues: CASRGGLYEQYF. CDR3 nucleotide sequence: TGTGCCTCAAGGGGGGGCTTGTACGAGCAGTACTTC. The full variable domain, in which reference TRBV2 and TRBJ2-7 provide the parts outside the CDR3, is EPEVTQTPSHQVTQMGQEVILRCVPISNHLYFYWYRQILGQKVEFLVSFYNNEISEKSEIFDDQFSVERPDGSNFTLKIRSTKLEDSAMYFCASRGGLYEQYFGPGTRLTVT.